This is a list of T cell receptor beta chains from one sample in a study of T cells in Graves' hyperthyroidism and ophthalmopathy. TCRdb re-derived calls from the multiplex PCR reads in MiXCR, one entry per CDR3 protein. The table shows more than 450,000 distinct CDR3 sequences, with 11% to 15% occurring only once. The sample taken for sequencing was blood. The receptors here all came from a woman in her thirties or forties with Graves' hyperthyroidism. Each CDR3 is given with its conserved first and last residue. A D gene is named only where the DNA matches it firmly. Expanded clones are given a class, and other clones once, few, many or no size at all.

14,TRBJ2-7,many,NA,TRBV6-6,TGTGCCAGCAGTTACTCTGGGGGAGGCTACGAGCAGTACTTC,CASSYSGGGYEQYF
18,TRBJ1-1,many,TRBD1,TRBV9,TGTGCCAGCAGCGCCCGGATCGGGACAGGGGGTATGAACACTGAAGCTTTCTTT,CASSARIGTGGMNTEAFF
18,TRBJ1-1,NA,NA,TRBV6-1,TGTGCCAGCATCCAAATCTCGGGTCGCCCACTAATGAACACTGAAGCTTTCTTT,CASIQISGRPLMNTEAFF
16,TRBJ1-2,NA,NA,TRBV5-6,TGTGCCAGCAGCTTGGCCCAGGCCGGGGTTTTCTATGGCTACACCTTC,CASSLAQAGVFYGYTF
14,TRBJ2-2,many,NA,TRBV12-3/TRBV12-4,TGTGCCAGCAGTTTGAATGGGGGCACCGGGGAGCTGTTTTTT,CASSLNGGTGELFF
16,TRBJ1-1,many,NA,TRBV20-1,TGCAGTGCTAGAGATAGCCCGGGCGGGATGAACACTGAAGCTTTCTTT,CSARDSPGGMNTEAFF
13,TRBJ2-7,few,NA,TRBV19,TGTGCCAGTAGTAGGACAGAAGCCTACGAGCAGTACTTC,CASSRTEAYEQYF
18,TRBJ2-5,NA,TRBD2,TRBV11-2,TGTGCCAGCAGCTTGGGGGGTCCCGGACTAGCGGCCATAGAGACCCAGTACTTC,CASSLGGPGLAAIETQYF
15,TRBJ1-2,few,NA,TRBV20-1,TGCAGTGCTAGAGATAATCTTAAAGCTAACTATGGCTACACCTTC,CSARDNLKANYGYTF
16,TRBJ2-1,many,TRBD2,TRBV20-1,TGCAGTGCTGGGGGCGGACTAGCGGGGATAAACAATGAGCAGTTCTTC,CSAGGGLAGINNEQFF
12,TRBJ2-5,few,TRBD1,TRBV20-1,TGCAGTGCTAGCACAGGGGGAGAGACCCAGTACTTC,CSASTGGETQYF